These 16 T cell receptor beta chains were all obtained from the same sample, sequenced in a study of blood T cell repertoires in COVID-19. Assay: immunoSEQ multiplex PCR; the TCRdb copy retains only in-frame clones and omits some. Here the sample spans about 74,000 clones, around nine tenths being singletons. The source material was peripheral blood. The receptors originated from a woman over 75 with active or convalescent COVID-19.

DNA of the CDR3: TGCGCCAGCAGCTACCCGGGGGAATACCAAGAGACCCAGTACTTC. Translating gives CASSYPGEYQETQYF. The chain recombines TRBV5-1 with TRBJ2-5; a weak D match, TRBD2 (6 bases). The germline V and J ends were trimmed by 3 bases and 0 bases, with 12 bases remaining between them. CDR1 is SGHRS and CDR2 is YFSETQ in the germline V gene. The CDR3 runs to 15 residues. Drawing the rest from reference TRBV5-1 and TRBJ2-5, the complete variable domain is KAGVTQTPRYLIKTRGQQVTLSCSPISGHRSVSWYQQTPGQGLQFLFEYFSETQRNKGNFPGRFSGRQFSNSRSEMNVSTLELGDSALYLCASSYPGEYQETQYFGPGTRLLVL.

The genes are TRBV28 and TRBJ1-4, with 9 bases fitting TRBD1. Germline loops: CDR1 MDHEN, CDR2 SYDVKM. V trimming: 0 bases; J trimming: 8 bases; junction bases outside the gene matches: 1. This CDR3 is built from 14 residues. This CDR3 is CASSLWTGGEKLFF. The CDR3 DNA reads TGTGCCAGCAGTTTATGGACAGGGGGGGAAAAACTGTTTTTT.

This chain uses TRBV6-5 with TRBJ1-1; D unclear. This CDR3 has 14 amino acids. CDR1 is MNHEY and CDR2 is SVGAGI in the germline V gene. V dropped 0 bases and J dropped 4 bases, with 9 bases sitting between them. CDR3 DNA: TGTGCCAGCAGTTACTCGAATCCAGTCACTGAAGCTTTCTTT. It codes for CASSYSNPVTEAFF.

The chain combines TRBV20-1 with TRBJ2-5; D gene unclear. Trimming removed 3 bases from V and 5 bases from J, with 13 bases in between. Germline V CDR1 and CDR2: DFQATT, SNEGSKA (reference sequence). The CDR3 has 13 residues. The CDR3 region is CSASSGIRETQYF. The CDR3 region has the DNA TGCAGTGCTAGTTCGGGTATTCGGGAGACCCAGTACTTC.

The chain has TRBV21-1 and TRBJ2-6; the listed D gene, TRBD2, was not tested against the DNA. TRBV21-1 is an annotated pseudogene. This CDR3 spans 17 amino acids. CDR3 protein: CASKENEAPSGANVLTF. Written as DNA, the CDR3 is TGTGCCAGCAAAGAAAACGAGGCCCCCTCTGGGGCCAACGTCCTGACTTTC.

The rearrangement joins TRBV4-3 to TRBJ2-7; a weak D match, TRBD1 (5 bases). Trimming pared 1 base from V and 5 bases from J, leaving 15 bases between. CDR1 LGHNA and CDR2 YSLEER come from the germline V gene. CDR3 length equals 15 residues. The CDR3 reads CASSQGDSYRDEQYF. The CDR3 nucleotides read TGCGCCAGCAGCCAAGGTGACAGTTATCGGGACGAGCAGTACTTC.

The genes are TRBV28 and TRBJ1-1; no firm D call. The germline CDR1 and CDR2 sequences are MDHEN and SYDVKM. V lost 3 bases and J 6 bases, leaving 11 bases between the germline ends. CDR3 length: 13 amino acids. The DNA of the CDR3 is TGTGCCAGCAGTTTCCCCCAGGTCTCTGAAGCTTTCTTT. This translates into CASSFPQVSEAFF.

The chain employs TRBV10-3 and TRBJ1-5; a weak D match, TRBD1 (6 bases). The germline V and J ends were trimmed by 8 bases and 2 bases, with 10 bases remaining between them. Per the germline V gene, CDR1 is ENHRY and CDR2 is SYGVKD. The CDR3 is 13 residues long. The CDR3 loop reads CAISQGGNQPQHF. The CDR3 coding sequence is TGTGCCATCTCACAGGGTGGCAATCAGCCCCAGCATTTT.

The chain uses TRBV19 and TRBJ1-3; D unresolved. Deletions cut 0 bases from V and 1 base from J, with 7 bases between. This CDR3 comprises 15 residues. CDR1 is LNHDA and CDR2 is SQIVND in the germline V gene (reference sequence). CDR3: CASSIDSRSGNTIYF. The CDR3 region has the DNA TGTGCCAGTAGTATAGACTCCCGGTCTGGAAACACCATATATTTT. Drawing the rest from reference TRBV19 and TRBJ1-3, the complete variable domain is DGGITQSPKYLFRKEGQNVTLSCEQNLNHDAMYWYRQDPGQGLRLIYYSQIVNDFQKGDIAEGYSVSREKKESFPLTVTSAQKNPTAFYLCASSIDSRSGNTIYFGEGSWLTVV.

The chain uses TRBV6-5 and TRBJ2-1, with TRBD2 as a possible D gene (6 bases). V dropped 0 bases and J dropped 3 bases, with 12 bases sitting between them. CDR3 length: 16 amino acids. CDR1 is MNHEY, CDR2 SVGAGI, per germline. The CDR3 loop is CASSYSMSGDYNEQFF. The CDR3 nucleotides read TGTGCCAGCAGTTACTCGATGTCGGGGGACTACAATGAGCAGTTCTTC.

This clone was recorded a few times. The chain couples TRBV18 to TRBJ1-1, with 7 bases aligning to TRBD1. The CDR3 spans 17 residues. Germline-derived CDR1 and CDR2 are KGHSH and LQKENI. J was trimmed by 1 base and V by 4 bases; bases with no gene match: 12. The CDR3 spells CASSLGAMDRRNTEAFF. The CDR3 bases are TGTGCCAGCTCACTAGGGGCAATGGACAGGCGGAACACTGAAGCTTTCTTT.

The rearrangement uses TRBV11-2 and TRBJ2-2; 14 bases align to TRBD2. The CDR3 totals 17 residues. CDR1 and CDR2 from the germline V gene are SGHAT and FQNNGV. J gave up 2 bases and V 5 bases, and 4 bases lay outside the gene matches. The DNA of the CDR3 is TGTGCCAGCAGCCTGGGACTAGCGGGGGTTAACACCGGGGAGCTGTTTTTT. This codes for CASSLGLAGVNTGELFF.

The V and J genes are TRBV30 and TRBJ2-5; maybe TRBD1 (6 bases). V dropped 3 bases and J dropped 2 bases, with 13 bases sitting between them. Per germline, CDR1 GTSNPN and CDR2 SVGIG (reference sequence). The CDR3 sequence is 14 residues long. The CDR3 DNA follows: TGTGCCTGGAGACCCAGGGGAGAACAAGAGACCCAGTACTTC. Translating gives CAWRPRGEQETQYF.

The CDR3: CASSGTGLETQYF. The CDR3 DNA reads as TGTGCCAGCAGCGGGACAGGGCTCGAGACCCAGTACTTC. This rearrangement joins TRBV9 to TRBJ2-5, with 8 bases fitting TRBD1. Germline V gene data show CDR1 as SGDLS and CDR2 as YYNGEE. The CDR3 is 13 amino acids. V was clipped by 3 bases and J by 5 bases; unmatched bases: 3.

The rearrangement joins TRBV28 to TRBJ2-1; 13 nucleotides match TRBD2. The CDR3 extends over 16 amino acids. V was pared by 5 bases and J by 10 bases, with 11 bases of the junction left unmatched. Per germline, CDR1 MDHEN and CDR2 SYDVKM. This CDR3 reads CASSDTSGGAFTEQFF. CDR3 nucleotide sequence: TGTGCCAGCAGTGATACTAGCGGGGGGGCCTTTACGGAGCAGTTCTTC.

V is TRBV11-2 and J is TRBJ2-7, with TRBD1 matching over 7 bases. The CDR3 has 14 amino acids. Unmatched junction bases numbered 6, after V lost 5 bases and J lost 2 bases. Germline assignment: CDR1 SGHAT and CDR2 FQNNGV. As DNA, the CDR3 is TGTGCCAGCAGCACCCTACAGGGGCCCTACGAGCAGTACTTC. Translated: CASSTLQGPYEQYF.